This entry is about one T cell receptor beta chain. This specimen comes from a study of cytomegalovirus exposure and HLA in healthy donors. Background on the study: Both the 120 validation repertoires and the 600 to 750 first-cohort repertoires used the same platform, as reported by a later analysis.

The V end lost 0 bases, the J end lost 2 bases, and 14 bases lay between the germline ends. This CDR3 has 17 residues. Per germline, CDR1 LGHNT and CDR2 FRNRAP. Sequencing was performed with immunoSEQ multiplex PCR; in TCRdb, only in-frame clones are kept and a portion is missing. The table includes about 130,000 clones, approximately 95% detected once. The V call is TRBV12-5, the J call TRBJ2-4; TRBD1 might be the D (6 bases). This TCR was recovered from a young man in good health and CMV-seronegative. The source material was PBMCs. The CDR3, as DNA: TGTGCTAGTGGTTTGGTATCAGGGGTGACTTCCAAAAACATTCAGTACTTC. Amino acids: CASGLVSGVTSKNIQYF.